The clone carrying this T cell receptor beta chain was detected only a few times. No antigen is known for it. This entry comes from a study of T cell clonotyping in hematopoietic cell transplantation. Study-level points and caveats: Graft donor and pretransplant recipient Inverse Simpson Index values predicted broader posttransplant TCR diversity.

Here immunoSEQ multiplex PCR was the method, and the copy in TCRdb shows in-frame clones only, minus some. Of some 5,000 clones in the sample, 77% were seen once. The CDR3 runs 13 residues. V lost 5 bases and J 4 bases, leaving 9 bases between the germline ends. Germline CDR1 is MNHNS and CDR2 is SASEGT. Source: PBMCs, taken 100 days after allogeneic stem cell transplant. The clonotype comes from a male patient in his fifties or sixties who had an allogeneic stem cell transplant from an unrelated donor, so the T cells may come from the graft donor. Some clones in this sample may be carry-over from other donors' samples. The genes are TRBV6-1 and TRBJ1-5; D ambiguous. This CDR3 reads CASSPDTNQPQHF. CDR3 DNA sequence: TGTGCCAGCAGTCCAGACACAAATCAGCCCCAGCATTTT.